Below are 20 T cell receptor beta chains sequenced from a single sample in a study of T cell repertoires in cytomegalovirus infection. TCRdb re-called the reads through MiXCR, storing one row per CDR3 protein. Here the sample spans 370,000 or so distinct CDR3 sequences, approximately 35% being singletons. Their antigens are not known. The starting material was cultured PBMCs, obtained from culture after CMV antigen stimulation. The receptors were sampled from a human donor in good health (CMV status not recorded). Some clones in this sample may be carry-over from other donors' samples.

The sample holds many counts of this clonotype. The gene calls are TRBV7-2 and TRBJ2-3; D is unclear. The germline gives CDR1 SGHTA, CDR2 FQGNSA. V gave up 2 bases and J gave up 1 base, with 4 bases separating them. The CDR3 runs to 13 residues. The CDR3 region has the DNA TGTGCCAGCAGCTTATCCGGCACAGATACGCAGTATTTT. It translates to CASSLSGTDTQYF.

This clonotype was counted only a few times. The chain couples TRBV7-2 to TRBJ2-2, with D possibly matching TRBD1 (6 bases). This CDR3 spans 15 amino acids. The V gene lost 3 bases and the J gene lost 5 bases, with 13 bases spanning the gap. CDR1 and CDR2 (germline): SGHTA, FQGNSA. CDR3 sequence (DNA): TGTGCCAGCAGCTTCAGGGGCCCGGGTACCGGGGAGCTGTTTTTT. Translation gives CASSFRGPGTGELFF.

The V call is TRBV18, the J call TRBJ1-2; D not certain. Trimming cost V 0 bases and J 2 bases, with 7 bases left between them. Germline V gene lookup returns CDR1 KGHSH and CDR2 LQKENI. The CDR3 has 14 amino acids. CDR3 nucleotide sequence: TGTGCCAGCTCACCACCCAGCGAAAACTATGGCTACACCTTC. Translation gives CASSPPSENYGYTF.

This clonotype has a count of ten or more. The CDR3 loop is CASSLAGRGYEQYF. The CDR3 nucleotides are TGTGCCAGCAGCTTAGCGGGCAGGGGCTACGAGCAGTACTTC. The rearrangement uses TRBV7-2 and TRBJ2-7; perhaps TRBD1 as D (6 bases). The CDR3 totals 14 residues. Germline-derived CDR1 and CDR2 are SGHTA and FQGNSA. Trimming removed 0 bases from V and 3 bases from J, with 9 bases in between.

This clonotype was found a few times. The rearrangement uses TRBV7-8 and TRBJ2-3; D gene uncertain. The germline gives CDR1 SGHVS, CDR2 FQNEAQ. V lost 4 bases, J lost 6 bases, and 8 bases lay in between. The CDR3 has 12 residues. The CDR3 spells CASSSPKDTQYF. The CDR3 nucleotides are TGTGCCAGCAGCTCCCCCAAGGATACGCAGTATTTT.

This clonotype was found a few times. V and J are TRBV7-6 and TRBJ2-7, with D possibly matching TRBD2 (5 bases). Germline V gene sequence: CDR1 SGHVS, CDR2 FNYEAQ. Trimming stripped 3 bases from V and 12 bases from J, with 12 bases between. This CDR3 is built from 11 residues. CDR3 nucleotides: TGTGCCAGCAGCTTTGAGGGATCGACGTACGTC. This encodes CASSFEGSTYV.

V and J are TRBV29-1 and TRBJ1-1, with D possibly TRBD1 on 6 matching bases. Trimming pared 7 bases from V and 3 bases from J, leaving 15 bases between. CDR1 SQVTM and CDR2 ANQGSEA come from the germline V gene. This CDR3 is built from 13 residues. CDR3 region: CSGTGQLYTEAFF. The CDR3 nucleotides read TGCAGCGGTACAGGACAGCTGTACACTGAAGCTTTCTTT. Variable domain in full (rest from reference TRBV29-1 and TRBJ1-1): SAVISQKPSRDICQRGTSLTIQCQVDSQVTMMFWYRQQPGQSLTLIATANQGSEATYESGFVIDKFPISRPNLTFSTLTVSNMSPEDSSIYLCSGTGQLYTEAFFGQGTRLTVV.

The genes are TRBV24-1 and TRBJ2-1, with D maybe TRBD2 (6 bases). Per germline, CDR1 KGHDR and CDR2 SFDVKD. V lost 1 base, J lost 0 bases, and 27 bases lay in between. This CDR3 has 22 residues. CDR3 coding DNA: TGTGCCACCAGTGATTTTGCTAAGGTAGCCGGAACCGGGGGTGGCTCCTACAATGAGCAGTTCTTC. As protein: CATSDFAKVAGTGGGSYNEQFF.

The rearrangement uses TRBV27 and TRBJ2-7, with 7 bases matching TRBD1. The CDR3 has 14 residues. Per germline, CDR1 MNHEY and CDR2 SMNVEV (reference sequence). J gave up 6 bases and V 5 bases, and 10 bases lay outside the gene matches. The CDR3: CASSPITGVGEQYF. The DNA of the CDR3 is TGTGCCAGCAGTCCCATAACAGGGGTTGGCGAGCAGTACTTC.

The gene calls are TRBV6-8 and TRBJ2-1, with 10 positions matching TRBD1. CDR1 is MNHGY, CDR2 SAAAGT, per germline. The CDR3 extends over 13 amino acids. Germline trimming cut 2 bases from V and 10 bases from J; bases unmatched to any gene: 2. This CDR3 reads CASSYGTGDEQFF. The CDR3 bases are TGTGCCAGCAGTTACGGGACAGGGGACGAGCAGTTCTTC.

This clonotype was counted at least ten times. V gene TRBV5-4 combines with J gene TRBJ2-1; 9 positions match TRBD1. The ends lost 3 bases at V and 10 bases at J; junction bases unmatched: 8. The CDR3 has 14 amino acids. Looked up from germline, CDR1 is SGHNT and CDR2 is YYREEE (reference sequence). The CDR3 is CASSWPGQGREQFF. Here the CDR3 DNA reads TGTGCCAGCAGCTGGCCGGGACAGGGCCGCGAGCAGTTCTTC. Combining the CDR3 with reference TRBV5-4 and TRBJ2-1 gives the whole variable domain ETGVTQSPTHLIKTRGQQVTLRCSSQSGHNTVSWYQQALGQGPQFIFQYYREEENGRGNFPPRFSGLQFPNYSSELNVNALELDDSALYLCASSWPGQGREQFFGPGTRLTVL.

The chain combines TRBV5-1 with TRBJ2-5, with 7 nucleotides matching TRBD2. CDR1 is SGHRS and CDR2 is YFSETQ in the germline V gene. With 0 bases clipped from V and 1 base from J, the junction kept 3 bases outside the gene matches. The CDR3 length is 15 residues. CDR3 coding DNA: TGCGCCAGCAGCTTGGCCCCGGGAGGCCAAGAGACCCAGTACTTC. Its protein is CASSLAPGGQETQYF.

CDR3 nucleotides: TGTGCCAGCAGCCCCGGGGGTAGCGGGGCCCCCCTAGCCAAAAACATTCAGTACTTC. Translation gives CASSPGGSGAPLAKNIQYF. The chain combines TRBV12-3 or TRBV12-4 with TRBJ2-4, with 8 bases that match TRBD2. There are 19 residues in the CDR3. The V gene end was trimmed by 6 bases and the J gene end by 0 bases; junction bases not matched to a gene: 16.

V is TRBV5-1 and J is TRBJ2-7, with 7 bases fitting TRBD1. This CDR3 contains 14 residues. CDR1 and CDR2 (germline): SGHRS, YFSETQ. The ends lost 4 bases at V and 2 bases at J; junction bases unmatched: 6. The CDR3 is CASSPPTGTYEQYF. CDR3 bases: TGCGCCAGCAGCCCGCCGACAGGGACCTACGAGCAGTACTTC.

The V and J genes are TRBV9 and TRBJ2-1, with D unclear. Trimming took 0 bases from V and 7 from J, leaving 14 bases between them. The germline CDR1 and CDR2 sequences are SGDLS and YYNGEE. The CDR3 length is 15 residues. CDR3 in DNA: TGTGCCAGCAGCGTAGGGCCTAGGTCGGATAATGAGCAGTTCTTC. Its protein product is CASSVGPRSDNEQFF.

The sample holds a few counts of this clonotype. The rearrangement joins TRBV18 to TRBJ1-1; TRBD1 might be the D (5 bases). The length of the CDR3 is 12 residues. CDR1 and CDR2 (germline): KGHSH, LQKENI. The germline V and J ends were trimmed by 4 bases and 7 bases, with 10 bases remaining between them. Here the CDR3 DNA reads TGTGCCAGCTCACAAACGGGGGGTGAAGCTTTCTTT. Translating gives CASSQTGGEAFF.

This clonotype was seen more than once but under ten times. The rearrangement links TRBV10-3 to TRBJ2-7; TRBD1 is a possible D gene (5 bases). Trimming cost V 2 bases and J 5 bases, with 7 bases left between them. The germline gives CDR1 ENHRY, CDR2 SYGVKD. There are 12 residues in the CDR3. As DNA, the CDR3 is TGTGCCATCAGTGAGGGGGCGAACGAGCAGTACGTC. Its translation: CAISEGANEQYV.

This chain links TRBV11-2 with TRBJ1-5; D possibly corresponds to TRBD1 (5 bases). This CDR3 region has 14 residues. V was clipped by 5 bases and J by 5 bases, with 13 bases between them. Germline CDR1 reads SGHAT; CDR2 reads FQNNGV. CDR3: CASSLMGTDQPQHF. The CDR3 DNA reads as TGTGCCAGCAGCCTTATGGGGACGGATCAGCCCCAGCATTTT. Drawing the rest from reference TRBV11-2 and TRBJ1-5, the complete variable domain is EAGVAQSPRYKIIEKRQSVAFWCNPISGHATLYWYQQILGQGPKLLIQFQNNGVVDDSQLPKDRFSAERLKGVDSTLKIQPAKLEDSAVYLCASSLMGTDQPQHFGDGTRLSIL.

About this clonotype: The junction departs from the called germline gene at one end, perhaps through a read error. The V and J genes are TRBV19 and TRBJ1-1, with a tentative D call TRBD1 (5 bases). CDR3 size: 13 residues. Germline V gene lookup returns CDR1 LNHDA and CDR2 SQIVND (reference sequence). CDR3 bases: TGTGCCACGGGCCCGTACAGGAACACTGAAGCTTTATTT. This gives the protein CATGPYRNTEALF.

This clonotype was picked up a small number of times. The chain uses TRBV7-9 and TRBJ2-7; D remains unclear. Between the trimmed V and J ends, which lost 0 bases and 6 bases, there was a span of 15 bases. Germline CDR1 and CDR2: SEHNR and FQNEAQ (reference sequence). The CDR3 is made up of 15 amino acids. The CDR3 DNA reads as TGTGCCAGCAGCTTAGCGCTAATCAAGCCTGGCGAGCAGTACTTC. It specifies CASSLALIKPGEQYF.